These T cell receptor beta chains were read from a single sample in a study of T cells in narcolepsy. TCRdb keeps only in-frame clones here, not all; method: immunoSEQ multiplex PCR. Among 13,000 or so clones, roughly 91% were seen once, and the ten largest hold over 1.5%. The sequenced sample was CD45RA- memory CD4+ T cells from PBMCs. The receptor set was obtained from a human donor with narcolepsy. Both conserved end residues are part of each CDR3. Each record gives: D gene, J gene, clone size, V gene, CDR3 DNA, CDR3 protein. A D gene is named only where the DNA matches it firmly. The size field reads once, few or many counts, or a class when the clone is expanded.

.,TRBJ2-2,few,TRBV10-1,TGCGCCAGCATAGGTGGGAGCTGGGCCGGGGAGCTGTTTTTT,CASIGGSWAGELFF